This T cell receptor beta chain is drawn from a study of blood T cell repertoires in COVID-19. Overall study: Whether acute or convalescent, the COVID-19 samples came from the United States, Italy and Spain.

It was during active infection that Seattle patients were enrolled and then longitudinally followed. The CDR3 is made up of 16 amino acids. Germline V gives CDR1 MGHDK, CDR2 SYGVNS. The ends were cut back, 1 base at V and 0 bases at J, with 11 bases in the middle. In the original processing: Amplification of reference gene primers provided the estimated nucleated cell counts. Repertoires were generated with immunoSEQ multiplex PCR, while TCRdb's copy carries only in-frame clones and drops some. That table furnishes V, J and clone size, whereas the DNA furnished D and trimming. The sample has about 480,000 clones, approximately 91% seen once.

V gene TRBV25-1 combines with J gene TRBJ2-3; D is unclear. This clonotype originated in a woman in her 50s with COVID-19, enrolled during active disease. The sequencing sample was made of peripheral blood. CDR3 protein: CASSESGAKSTDTQYF. The DNA of the CDR3 is TGTGCCAGCAGTGAATCAGGTGCAAAAAGCACAGATACGCAGTATTTT.